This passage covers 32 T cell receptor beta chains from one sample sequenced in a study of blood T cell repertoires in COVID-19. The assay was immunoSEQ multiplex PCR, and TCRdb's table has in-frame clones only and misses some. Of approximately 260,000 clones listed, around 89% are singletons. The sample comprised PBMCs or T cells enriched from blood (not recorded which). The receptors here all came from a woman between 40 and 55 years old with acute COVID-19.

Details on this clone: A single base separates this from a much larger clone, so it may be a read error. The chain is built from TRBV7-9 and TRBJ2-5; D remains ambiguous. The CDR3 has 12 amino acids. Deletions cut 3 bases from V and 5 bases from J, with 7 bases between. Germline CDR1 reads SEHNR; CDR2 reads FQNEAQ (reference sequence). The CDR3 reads CASSFVGETQYF. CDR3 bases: TGTGCCAGCAGCTTCGTCGGGGAGACCCAGTACTTC.

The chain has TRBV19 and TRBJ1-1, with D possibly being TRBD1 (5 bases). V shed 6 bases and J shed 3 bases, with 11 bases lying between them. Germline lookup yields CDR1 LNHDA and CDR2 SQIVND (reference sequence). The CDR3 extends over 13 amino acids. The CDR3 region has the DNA TGTGCCAGTAGGCGATCGGGGGACACTGAAGCTTTCTTT. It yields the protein CASRRSGDTEAFF.

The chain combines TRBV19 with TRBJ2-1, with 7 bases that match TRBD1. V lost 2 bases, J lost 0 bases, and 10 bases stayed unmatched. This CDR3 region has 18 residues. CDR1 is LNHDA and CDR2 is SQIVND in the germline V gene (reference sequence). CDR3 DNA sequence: TGTGCCAGTAGTATAATGATCGGTAGGGACAGCTCCTACAATGAGCAGTTCTTC. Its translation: CASSIMIGRDSSYNEQFF.

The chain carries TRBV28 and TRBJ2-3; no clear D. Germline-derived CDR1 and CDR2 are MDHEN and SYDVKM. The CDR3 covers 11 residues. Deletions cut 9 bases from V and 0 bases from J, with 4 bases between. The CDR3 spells CASLSTDTQYF. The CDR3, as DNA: TGTGCCAGTCTTAGCACAGATACGCAGTATTTT.

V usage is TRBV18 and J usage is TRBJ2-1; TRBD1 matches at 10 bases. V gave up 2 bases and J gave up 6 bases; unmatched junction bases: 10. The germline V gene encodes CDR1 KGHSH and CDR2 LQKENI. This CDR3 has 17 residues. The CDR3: CASSPNLGTGAPNEQFF. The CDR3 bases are TGTGCCAGCTCACCAAATCTAGGGACAGGGGCCCCCAATGAGCAGTTCTTC.

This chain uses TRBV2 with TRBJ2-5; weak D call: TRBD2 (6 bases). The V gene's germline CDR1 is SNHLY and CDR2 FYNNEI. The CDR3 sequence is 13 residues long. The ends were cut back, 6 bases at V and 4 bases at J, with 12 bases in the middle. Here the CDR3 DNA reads TGTGCCAGCAGACCCACTAGCAGAGAGACCCAGTACTTC. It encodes CASRPTSRETQYF.

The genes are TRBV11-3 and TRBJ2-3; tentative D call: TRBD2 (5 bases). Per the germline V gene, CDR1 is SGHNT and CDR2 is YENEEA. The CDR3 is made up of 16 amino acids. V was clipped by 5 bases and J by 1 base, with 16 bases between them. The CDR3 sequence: CASSRGDSERTDTQYF. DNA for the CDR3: TGTGCCAGCAGCCGGGGTGATAGTGAGCGCACAGATACGCAGTATTTT. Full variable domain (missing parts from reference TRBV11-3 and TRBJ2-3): EAGVVQSPRYKIIEKKQPVAFWCNPISGHNTLYWYLQNLGQGPELLIRYENEEAVDDSQLPKDRFSAERLKGVDSTLKIQPAELGDSAVYLCASSRGDSERTDTQYFGPGTRLTVL.

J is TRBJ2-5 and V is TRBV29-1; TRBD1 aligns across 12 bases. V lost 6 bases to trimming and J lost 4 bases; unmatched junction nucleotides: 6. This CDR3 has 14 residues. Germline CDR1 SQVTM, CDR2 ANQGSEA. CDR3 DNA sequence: TGCAGCGTGGGGGACAGGGGGCTCGGAGAGACCCAGTACTTC. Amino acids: CSVGDRGLGETQYF.

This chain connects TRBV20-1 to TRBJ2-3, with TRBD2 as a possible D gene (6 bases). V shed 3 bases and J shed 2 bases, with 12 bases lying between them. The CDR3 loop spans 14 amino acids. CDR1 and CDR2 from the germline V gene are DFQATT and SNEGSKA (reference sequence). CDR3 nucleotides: TGCAGTGCTAGTGGTAGCGGACTCACAGATACGCAGTATTTT. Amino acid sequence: CSASGSGLTDTQYF.

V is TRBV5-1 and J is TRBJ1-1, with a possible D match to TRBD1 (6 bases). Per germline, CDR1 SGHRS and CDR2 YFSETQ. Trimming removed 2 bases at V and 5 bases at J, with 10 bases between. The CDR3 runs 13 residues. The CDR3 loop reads CASSFQGRTEAFF. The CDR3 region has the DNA TGCGCCAGCAGCTTCCAGGGGAGAACTGAAGCTTTCTTT.

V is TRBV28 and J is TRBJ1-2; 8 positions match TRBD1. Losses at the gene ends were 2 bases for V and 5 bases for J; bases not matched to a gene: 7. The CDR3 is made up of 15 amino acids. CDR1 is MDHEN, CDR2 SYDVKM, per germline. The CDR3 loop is CASSLQQGVLYGYTF. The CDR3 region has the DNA TGTGCCAGCAGTTTACAACAGGGGGTATTATATGGCTACACCTTC.

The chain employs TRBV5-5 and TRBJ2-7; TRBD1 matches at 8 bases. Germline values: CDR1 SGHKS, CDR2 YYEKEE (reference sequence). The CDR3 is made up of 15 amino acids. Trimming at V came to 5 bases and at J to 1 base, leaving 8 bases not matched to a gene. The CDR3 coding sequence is TGTGCCAGCAGTTTAGGGACAGGAAAATCCTACGAGCAGTACTTC. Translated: CASSLGTGKSYEQYF.

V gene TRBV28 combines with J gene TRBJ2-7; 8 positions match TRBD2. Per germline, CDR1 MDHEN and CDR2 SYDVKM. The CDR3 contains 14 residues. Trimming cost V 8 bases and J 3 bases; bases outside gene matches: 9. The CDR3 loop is CASRGGVEHYEQYF. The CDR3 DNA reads TGTGCCAGCCGGGGGGGGGTCGAACACTACGAGCAGTACTTC.

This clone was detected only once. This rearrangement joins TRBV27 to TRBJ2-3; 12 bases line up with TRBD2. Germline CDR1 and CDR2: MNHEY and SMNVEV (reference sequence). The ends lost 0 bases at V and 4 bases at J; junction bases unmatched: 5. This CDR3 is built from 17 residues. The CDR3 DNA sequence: TGTGCCAGCAGTTTATCGGGCCTAGCGGGAGGGCCAGATACGCAGTATTTT. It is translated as CASSLSGLAGGPDTQYF.

This CDR3 is CASGGGHTEAFF. The CDR3 DNA reads TGTGCCAGCGGGGGGGGGCACACTGAAGCTTTCTTT. The chain links TRBV9 to TRBJ1-1; D possibly corresponds to TRBD1 (6 bases). Between the trimmed V and J ends, which lost 7 bases and 3 bases, there was a span of 10 bases. From germline, CDR1 is SGDLS and CDR2 YYNGEE. The CDR3 has 12 residues.

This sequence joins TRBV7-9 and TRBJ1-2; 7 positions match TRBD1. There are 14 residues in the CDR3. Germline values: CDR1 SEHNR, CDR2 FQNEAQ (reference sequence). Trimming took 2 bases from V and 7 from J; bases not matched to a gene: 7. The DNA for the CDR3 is TGTGCCAGCAGCTTACCAGGGACAGTTTTTGGCTACACCTTC. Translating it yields CASSLPGTVFGYTF.

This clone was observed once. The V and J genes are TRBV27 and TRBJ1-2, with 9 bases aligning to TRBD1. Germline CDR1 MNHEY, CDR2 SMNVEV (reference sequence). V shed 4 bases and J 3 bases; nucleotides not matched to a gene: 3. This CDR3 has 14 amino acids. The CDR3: CASSSRQGDYGYTF. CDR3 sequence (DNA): TGTGCCAGCAGTTCGCGACAGGGGGACTATGGCTACACCTTC.

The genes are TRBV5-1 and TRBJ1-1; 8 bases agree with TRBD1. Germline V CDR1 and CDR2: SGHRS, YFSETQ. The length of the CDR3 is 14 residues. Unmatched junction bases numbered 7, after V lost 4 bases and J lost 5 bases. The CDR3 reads CASSLRDRRTEAFF. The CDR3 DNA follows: TGCGCCAGCAGCCTCCGGGACAGGAGAACTGAAGCTTTCTTT.

This CDR3 is CASRTALGQGSSYEQYF. CDR3 sequence (DNA): TGTGCCAGCAGGACGGCCCTTGGACAGGGGAGCTCCTACGAGCAGTACTTC. V gene TRBV5-5 combines with J gene TRBJ2-7, with TRBD1 identical over 9 bases. This CDR3 has 17 residues. The trim removed 5 bases at V and 0 bases at J, leaving 12 bases unmatched. Germline V gives CDR1 SGHKS, CDR2 YYEKEE (reference sequence).

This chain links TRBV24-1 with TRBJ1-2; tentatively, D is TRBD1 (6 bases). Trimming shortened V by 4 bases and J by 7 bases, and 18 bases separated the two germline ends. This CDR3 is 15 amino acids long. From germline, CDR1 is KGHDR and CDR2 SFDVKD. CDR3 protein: CATSDSTGLGSGYTF. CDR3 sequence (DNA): TGTGCCACCAGTGACTCGACAGGCCTCGGATCTGGCTACACCTTC.

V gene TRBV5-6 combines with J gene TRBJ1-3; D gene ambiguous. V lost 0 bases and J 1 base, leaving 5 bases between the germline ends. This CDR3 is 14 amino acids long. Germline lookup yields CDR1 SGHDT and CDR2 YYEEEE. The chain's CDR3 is CASSLDLSGNTIYF. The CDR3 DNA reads TGTGCCAGCAGCTTGGACTTATCTGGAAACACCATATATTTT.

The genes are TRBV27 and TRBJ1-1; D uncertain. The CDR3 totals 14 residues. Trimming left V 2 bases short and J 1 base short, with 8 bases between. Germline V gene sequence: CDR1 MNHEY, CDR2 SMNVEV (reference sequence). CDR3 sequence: CASSLRESNTEAFF. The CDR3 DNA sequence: TGTGCCAGCAGTTTAAGGGAGTCGAACACTGAAGCTTTCTTT.

CDR3 DNA sequence: TGTGCCACCCTTCAGGGGGCCTATGGCTACACCTTC. Translation gives CATLQGAYGYTF. The rearrangement joins TRBV24-1 to TRBJ1-2, with TRBD1 identical over 8 bases. The V gene end was trimmed by 9 bases and the J gene end by 4 bases; junction bases not matched to a gene: 3. Germline-derived CDR1 and CDR2 are KGHDR and SFDVKD. The CDR3 consists of 12 residues.

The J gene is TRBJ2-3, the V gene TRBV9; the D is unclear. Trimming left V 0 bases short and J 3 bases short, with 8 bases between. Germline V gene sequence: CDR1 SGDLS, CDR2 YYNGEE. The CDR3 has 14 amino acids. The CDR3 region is CASSVVAVTDTQYF. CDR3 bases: TGTGCCAGCAGCGTAGTGGCAGTTACAGATACGCAGTATTTT.

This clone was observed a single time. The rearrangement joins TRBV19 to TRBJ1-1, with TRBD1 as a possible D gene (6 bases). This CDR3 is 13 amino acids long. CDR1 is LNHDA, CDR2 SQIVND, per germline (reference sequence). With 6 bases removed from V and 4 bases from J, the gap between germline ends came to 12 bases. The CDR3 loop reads CASSEQGITEAFF. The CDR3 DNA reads TGTGCCAGTAGCGAACAGGGAATCACTGAAGCTTTCTTT.

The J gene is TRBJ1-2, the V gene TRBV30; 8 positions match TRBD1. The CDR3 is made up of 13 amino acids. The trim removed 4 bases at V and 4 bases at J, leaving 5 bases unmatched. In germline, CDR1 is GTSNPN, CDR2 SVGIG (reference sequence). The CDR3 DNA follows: TGTGCCTGGATCGCAGGGGGCGGCTATGGCTACACCTTC. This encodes CAWIAGGGYGYTF.

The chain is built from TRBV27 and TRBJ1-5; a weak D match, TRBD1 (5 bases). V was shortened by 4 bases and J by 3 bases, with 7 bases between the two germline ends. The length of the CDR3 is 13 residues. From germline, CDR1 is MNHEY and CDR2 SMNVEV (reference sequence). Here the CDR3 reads CASSWTINQPQHF. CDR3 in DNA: TGTGCCAGCAGTTGGACAATCAATCAGCCCCAGCATTTT.

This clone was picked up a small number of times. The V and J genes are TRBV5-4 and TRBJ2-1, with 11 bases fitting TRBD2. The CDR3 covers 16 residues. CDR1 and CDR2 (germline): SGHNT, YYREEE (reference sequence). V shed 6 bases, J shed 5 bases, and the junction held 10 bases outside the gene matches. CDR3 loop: CASTVPGLAVHNEQFF. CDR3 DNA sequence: TGTGCCAGCACCGTTCCGGGACTAGCGGTACACAATGAGCAGTTCTTC.

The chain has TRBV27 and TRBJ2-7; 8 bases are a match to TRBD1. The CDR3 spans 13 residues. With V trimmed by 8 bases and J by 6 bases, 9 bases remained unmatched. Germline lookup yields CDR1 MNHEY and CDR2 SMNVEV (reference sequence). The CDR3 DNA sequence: TGTGCCAGCTGTCAGGGGGCGCGGGGCGAGCAGTACTTC. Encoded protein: CASCQGARGEQYF.

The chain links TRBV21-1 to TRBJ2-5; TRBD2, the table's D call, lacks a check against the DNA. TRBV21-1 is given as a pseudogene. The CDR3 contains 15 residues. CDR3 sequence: CASSKGPSNQETQYF. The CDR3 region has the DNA TGTGCCAGCAGCAAAGGGCCTAGCAACCAAGAGACCCAGTACTTC.

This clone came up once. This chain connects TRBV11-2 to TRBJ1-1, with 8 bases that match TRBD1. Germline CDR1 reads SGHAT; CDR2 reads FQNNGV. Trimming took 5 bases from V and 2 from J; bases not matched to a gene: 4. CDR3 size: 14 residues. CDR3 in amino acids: CASSAQGANTEAFF. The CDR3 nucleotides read TGTGCCAGCAGCGCCCAGGGGGCTAACACTGAAGCTTTCTTT.

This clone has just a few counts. CDR3 amino acids: CASSYEGGSYEQYV. The CDR3 DNA is TGTGCCAGCAGTTACGAGGGCGGTTCCTACGAGCAGTACGTC. This chain links TRBV6-2 or TRBV6-3 with TRBJ2-7; possible D gene TRBD2, 5 bases. The CDR3 consists of 14 residues. CDR1 MNHEY and CDR2 SVGEGT come from the germline V gene. V lost 2 bases and J 1 base, leaving 9 bases between the germline ends.